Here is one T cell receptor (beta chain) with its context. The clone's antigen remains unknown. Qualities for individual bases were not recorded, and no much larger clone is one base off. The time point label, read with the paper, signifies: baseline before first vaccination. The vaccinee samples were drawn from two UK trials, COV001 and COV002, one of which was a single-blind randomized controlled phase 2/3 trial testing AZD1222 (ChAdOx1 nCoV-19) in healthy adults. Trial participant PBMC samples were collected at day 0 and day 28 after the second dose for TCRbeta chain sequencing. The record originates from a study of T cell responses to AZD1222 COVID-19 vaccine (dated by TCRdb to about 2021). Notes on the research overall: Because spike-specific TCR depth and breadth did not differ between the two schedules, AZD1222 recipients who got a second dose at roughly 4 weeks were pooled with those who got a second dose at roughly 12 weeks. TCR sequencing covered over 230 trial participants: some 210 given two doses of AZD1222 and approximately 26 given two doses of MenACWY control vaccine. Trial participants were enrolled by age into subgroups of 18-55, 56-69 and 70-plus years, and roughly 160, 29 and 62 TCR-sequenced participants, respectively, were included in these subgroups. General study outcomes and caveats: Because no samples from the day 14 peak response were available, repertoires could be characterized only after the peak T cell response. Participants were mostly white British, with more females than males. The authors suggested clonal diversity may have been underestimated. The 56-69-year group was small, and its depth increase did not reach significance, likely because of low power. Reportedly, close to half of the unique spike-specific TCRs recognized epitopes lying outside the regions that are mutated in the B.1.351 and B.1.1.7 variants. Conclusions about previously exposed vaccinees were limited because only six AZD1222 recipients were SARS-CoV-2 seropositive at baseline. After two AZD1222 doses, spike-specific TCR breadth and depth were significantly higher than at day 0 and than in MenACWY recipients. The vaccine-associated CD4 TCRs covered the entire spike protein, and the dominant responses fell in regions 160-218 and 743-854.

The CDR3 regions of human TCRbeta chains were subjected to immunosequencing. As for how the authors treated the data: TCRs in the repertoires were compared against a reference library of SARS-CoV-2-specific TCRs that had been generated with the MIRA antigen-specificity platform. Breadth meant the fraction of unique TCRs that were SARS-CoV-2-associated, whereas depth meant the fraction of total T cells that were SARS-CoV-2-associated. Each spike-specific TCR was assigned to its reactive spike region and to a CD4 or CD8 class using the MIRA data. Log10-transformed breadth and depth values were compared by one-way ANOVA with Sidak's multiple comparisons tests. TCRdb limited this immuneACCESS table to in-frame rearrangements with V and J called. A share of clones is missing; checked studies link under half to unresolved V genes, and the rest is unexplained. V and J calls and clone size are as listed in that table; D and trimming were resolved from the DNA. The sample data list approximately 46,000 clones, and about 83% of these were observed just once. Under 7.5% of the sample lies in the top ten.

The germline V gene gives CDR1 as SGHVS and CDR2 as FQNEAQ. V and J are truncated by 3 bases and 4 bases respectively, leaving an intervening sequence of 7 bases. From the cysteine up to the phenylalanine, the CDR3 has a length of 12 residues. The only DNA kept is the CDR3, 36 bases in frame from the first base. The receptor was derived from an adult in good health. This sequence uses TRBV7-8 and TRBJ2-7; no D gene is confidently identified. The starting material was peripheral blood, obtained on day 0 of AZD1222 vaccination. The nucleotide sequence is TGTGCCAGCAGCTTTGAACGGTACGAGCAGTACTTC. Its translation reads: CASSFERYEQYF.